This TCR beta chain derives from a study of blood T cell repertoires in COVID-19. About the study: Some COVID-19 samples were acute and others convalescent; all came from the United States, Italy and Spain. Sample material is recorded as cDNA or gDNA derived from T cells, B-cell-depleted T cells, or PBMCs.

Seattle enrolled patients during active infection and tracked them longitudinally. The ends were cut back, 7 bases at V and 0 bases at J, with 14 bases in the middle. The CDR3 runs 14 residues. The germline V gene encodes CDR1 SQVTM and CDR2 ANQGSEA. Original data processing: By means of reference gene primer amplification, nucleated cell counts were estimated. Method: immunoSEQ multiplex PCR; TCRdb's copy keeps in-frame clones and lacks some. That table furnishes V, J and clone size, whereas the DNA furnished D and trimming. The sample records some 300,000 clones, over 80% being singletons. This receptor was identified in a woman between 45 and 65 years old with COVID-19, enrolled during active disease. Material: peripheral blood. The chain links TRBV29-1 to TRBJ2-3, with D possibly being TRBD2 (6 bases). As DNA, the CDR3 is TGCAGCGCGCCGTCGGCGGGGAGCACAGATACGCAGTATTTT. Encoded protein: CSAPSAGSTDTQYF.